This T cell receptor (beta chain) came from a study of T cells in Graves' hyperthyroidism and ophthalmopathy. General study results and limits: Most thyroid-expanded clonotypes above 0.001 were also found in blood.

V was trimmed by 8 bases and J by 0 bases, leaving 10 bases between them. Germline V CDR1 and CDR2: MGHDK, SYGVNS. This CDR3 is built from 13 residues. Amplification targeted TCR beta CDR3 regions from RNA transcripts. Primed by the HTBI set, a first-round RT-PCR was run on the TCR CDR3. One entry per CDR3 protein results from TCRdb running MiXCR on the multiplex PCR reads. The top ten clones hold approximately 30% of a sample with about 99,000 distinct CDR3 sequences, approximately 48% of them seen once. This clonotype was observed a single time. Its antigen is as yet unknown. No conserved phenylalanine or tryptophan is present at the end of the CDR3, so a read error is the likely explanation.

The receptor was derived from a man between 35 and 55 years old with Graves' hyperthyroidism. V usage is TRBV25-1 and J usage is TRBJ2-5; D ambiguous. The material sequenced was blood. The CDR3 DNA reads TGTGCCAGCGGTTACAGAAACCAAGAGACCCAGTACCTC. Translating it yields CASGYRNQETQYL.